Each of the 21 T cell receptor beta chains below was sequenced from the same sample in a study of cytomegalovirus exposure and HLA in healthy donors. TCRdb's copy holds only in-frame clones and misses some; the assay was immunoSEQ multiplex PCR. The sample includes about 280,000 clones, 85% to 90% seen only once; the top ten take over 0.7%. The sequenced sample consisted of PBMCs. These receptor sequences come from a woman in her late teens or twenties in good health and CMV-seronegative.

This chain uses TRBV7-9 with TRBJ2-7, with 8 positions matching TRBD2. CDR3 length equals 16 residues. From germline, CDR1 is SEHNR and CDR2 FQNEAQ (reference sequence). The V segment lost 1 base and the J segment 2 bases; nucleotides outside the gene matches: 7. Here the CDR3 reads CASSLDGVSGAYEQYF. For the CDR3, the DNA is TGTGCCAGCAGCTTAGATGGGGTTAGCGGGGCCTACGAGCAGTACTTC.

On this clone: Other DNA sequences from this sample encode an identical CDR3 as well. This chain links TRBV27 with TRBJ2-7, with TRBD2 matching 11 bases. Germline V gene sequence: CDR1 MNHEY, CDR2 SMNVEV (reference sequence). The CDR3 extends over 15 amino acids. V dropped 3 bases and J dropped 7; count of bases not matched to a gene: 8. The CDR3 is CASSLGTSGRGEQYF. The CDR3 DNA reads as TGTGCCAGCAGTTTGGGGACTAGCGGCCGTGGGGAGCAGTACTTC.

This chain joins TRBV6-6 and TRBJ2-1, with TRBD2 identical over 10 bases. The CDR3 is made up of 15 amino acids. Germline V gives CDR1 MNHNY, CDR2 SVGAGI (reference sequence). J was trimmed by 4 bases and V by 4 bases; bases with no gene match: 4. The CDR3 reads CASSSGLAEYNEQFF. The CDR3 DNA reads as TGTGCCAGCAGTTCTGGACTAGCGGAGTACAATGAGCAGTTCTTC.

The V and J genes are TRBV9 and TRBJ2-1; 12 bases match TRBD1. After removal of 2 bases from V and 7 bases from J, the junction contained 10 bases not matched to a gene. Germline CDR1 is SGDLS and CDR2 is YYNGEE. The CDR3 loop spans 17 amino acids. The CDR3 DNA follows: TGTGCCAGCAGCGTTCAGCCGGGACAGGGGGCGCGGAATGAGCAGTTCTTC. Amino acids: CASSVQPGQGARNEQFF. The full variable domain, rest sourced from reference TRBV9 and TRBJ2-1, is DSGVTQTPKHLITATGQRVTLRCSPRSGDLSVYWYQQSLDQGLQFLIQYYNGEERAKGNILERFSAQQFPDLHSELNLSSLELGDSALYFCASSVQPGQGARNEQFFGPGTRLTVL.

This clone was found once. V gene TRBV21-1 combines with J gene TRBJ2-6; the D call of TRBD2 is as the table states it, not checked on the DNA. TRBV21-1 is a documented pseudogene. The CDR3 has 21 residues. The CDR3 protein is CASSKARRSQILLSGANVLTF. DNA for the CDR3: TGTGCCAGCAGCAAAGCGCGCCGGTCACAAATCCTACTATCTGGGGCCAACGTCCTGACTTTC.

V usage is TRBV20-1 and J usage is TRBJ2-1, with D perhaps matching TRBD1 (6 bases). V shed 3 bases and J shed 15 bases, with 12 bases lying between them. The CDR3 is made up of 10 amino acids. The germline V gene encodes CDR1 DFQATT and CDR2 SNEGSKA (reference sequence). As DNA, the CDR3 is TGCAGTGCTAGGGGGGCCAGGCCGTTCTTC. Translation gives CSARGARPFF.

The chain employs TRBV7-3 and TRBJ2-1; D is possibly TRBD2 (6 bases). V was shortened by 4 bases and J by 9 bases, with 22 bases between the two germline ends. CDR3 length equals 16 residues. CDR1 is SGHTA and CDR2 is FQGTGA in the germline V gene. This chain's CDR3 is CASSSGLGGGRGEQFF. The CDR3 DNA reads as TGTGCCAGCAGCTCGGGACTTGGGGGTGGTCGTGGTGAGCAGTTCTTC.

The gene calls are TRBV7-9 and TRBJ1-2, with TRBD1 as a possible D gene (5 bases). Germline V gene sequence: CDR1 SEHNR, CDR2 FQNEAQ (reference sequence). The CDR3 length is 18 residues. With 5 bases removed from V and 1 base from J, the gap between germline ends came to 23 bases. The DNA of the CDR3 is TGTGCCAGCAGCAGGACGGGGGACGGAGAATATTTTAACTATGGCTACACCTTC. It yields the protein CASSRTGDGEYFNYGYTF.

This chain uses TRBV28 with TRBJ1-5, with 9 bases lining up with TRBD1. The germline CDR1 and CDR2 sequences are MDHEN and SYDVKM. With 2 bases clipped from V and 5 bases from J, the junction kept 7 bases outside the gene matches. The CDR3 extends over 16 amino acids. The CDR3 here is CASSLGGQGFDQPQHF. The CDR3 DNA sequence: TGTGCCAGCAGTTTAGGGGGACAGGGATTTGATCAGCCCCAGCATTTT. The entire variable domain, with the rest obtained from reference TRBV28 and TRBJ1-5, is as follows: DVKVTQSSRYLVKRTGEKVFLECVQDMDHENMFWYRQDPGLGLRLIYFSYDVKMKEKGDIPEGYSVSREKKERFSLILESASTNQTSMYLCASSLGGQGFDQPQHFGDGTRLSIL.

This chain links TRBV19 with TRBJ2-7, with 13 bases identical to TRBD2. The CDR3 is 15 amino acids. Germline loops: CDR1 LNHDA, CDR2 SQIVND (reference sequence). After removal of 6 bases from V and 7 bases from J, the junction contained 9 bases not matched to a gene. The CDR3 here is CASREGLAGSTEQYF. The CDR3 DNA follows: TGTGCCAGTAGAGAGGGACTAGCGGGATCTACGGAGCAGTACTTC. The whole variable domain, filled in from reference TRBV19 and TRBJ2-7, reads DGGITQSPKYLFRKEGQNVTLSCEQNLNHDAMYWYRQDPGQGLRLIYYSQIVNDFQKGDIAEGYSVSREKKESFPLTVTSAQKNPTAFYLCASREGLAGSTEQYFGPGTRLTVT.

The rearrangement uses TRBV5-4 and TRBJ2-1, with 7 bases lining up with TRBD2. The germline V gene has CDR1 SGHNT and CDR2 YYREEE (reference sequence). Trimming removed 5 bases from V and 0 bases from J; junction bases left unmatched: 8. CDR3 length equals 16 residues. The CDR3 DNA sequence: TGTGCCAGCAGTGGCGGGAGCGCTAGCTCCTACAATGAGCAGTTCTTC. Its translation is CASSGGSASSYNEQFF.

The rearrangement uses TRBV27 and TRBJ2-1; a possible D gene is TRBD2 (5 bases). This CDR3 has 16 amino acids. Germline CDR1 is MNHEY and CDR2 is SMNVEV (reference sequence). Trimming took off 6 bases at V and 3 bases at J, with 18 bases between the two ends. The CDR3, as DNA: TGTGCCAGCAGCCCCTTATGGGGAGAGGACTACAATGAGCAGTTCTTC. Its protein is CASSPLWGEDYNEQFF.

This chain joins TRBV6-6 and TRBJ1-1; 7 bases are shared with TRBD1. The CDR3 contains 14 residues. The germline V gene has CDR1 MNHNY and CDR2 SVGAGI (reference sequence). V lost 7 bases to trimming and J lost 4 bases; unmatched junction nucleotides: 9. CDR3 nucleotides: TGTGCCAGCATGAGGGGGCCCCGGATCACTGAAGCTTTCTTT. It codes for CASMRGPRITEAFF.

The chain employs TRBV13 and TRBJ2-7; 8 bases are shared with TRBD1. After removal of 5 bases from V and 3 bases from J, the junction contained 6 bases not matched to a gene. Germline values: CDR1 PRHDT, CDR2 FYEKMQ (reference sequence). The CDR3 is made up of 14 amino acids. DNA of the CDR3: TGTGCCAGCAGCGGAGACAGGGGAGGCTACGAGCAGTACTTC. Translation: CASSGDRGGYEQYF.

This chain uses TRBV30 with TRBJ1-2; 12 nucleotides align to TRBD1. The CDR3 covers 15 residues. Germline V CDR1 and CDR2: GTSNPN, SVGIG (reference sequence). With 0 bases clipped from V and 8 bases from J, the junction kept 7 bases outside the gene matches. CDR3 loop: CAWSVRGQGALGYTF. The CDR3 nucleotides read TGTGCCTGGAGTGTACGGGGACAGGGGGCGTTGGGCTACACCTTC.

The chain carries TRBV6-1 and TRBJ1-5; D perhaps matches TRBD1 (6 bases). The V and J ends lost 6 bases and 7 bases respectively, with 10 bases between them. CDR3 length: 12 amino acids. The germline V gene encodes CDR1 MNHNS and CDR2 SASEGT. The CDR3, as DNA: TGTGCCAGCAGGGACAGCCCGCAGCCCCAGCATTTT. This codes for CASRDSPQPQHF.

In its sample, this clone was seen a few times. The rearrangement uses TRBV28 and TRBJ1-5; D remains unclear. The V end was cut by 3 bases, the J end by 3 bases, with 12 bases between. The CDR3 sequence is 15 residues long. Germline-derived CDR1 and CDR2 are MDHEN and SYDVKM. Here the CDR3 DNA reads TGTGCCAGCAGTTTGTCGCGGGGAGACAATCAGCCCCAGCATTTT. Its translation: CASSLSRGDNQPQHF.

This chain uses TRBV13 with TRBJ2-2; 8 nucleotides match TRBD1. Looked up from germline, CDR1 is PRHDT and CDR2 is FYEKMQ (reference sequence). After removal of 5 bases from V and 8 bases from J, the junction contained 7 bases not matched to a gene. The CDR3 has 14 amino acids. CDR3 bases: TGTGCCAGCAGCAGGCGGACAGGGACTGGGGAGCTGTTTTTT. Encoded protein: CASSRRTGTGELFF.

This clone was seen once. The chain is built from TRBV6-5 and TRBJ2-7; D might be TRBD1 (6 bases). The CDR3 consists of 14 residues. Trimming removed 2 bases at V and 0 bases at J, with 8 bases between. CDR1 MNHEY and CDR2 SVGAGI come from the germline V gene. As DNA, the CDR3 is TGTGCCAGCAGTTACGAAGGGGGCTCCTACGAGCAGTACTTC. It is translated as CASSYEGGSYEQYF.

The rearrangement uses TRBV5-6 and TRBJ2-7; the D gene is possibly TRBD2 (6 bases). Germline V CDR1 and CDR2: SGHDT, YYEEEE. Trimming stripped 0 bases from V and 3 bases from J, with 13 bases between. This CDR3 comprises 15 residues. CDR3 coding DNA: TGTGCCAGCAGCTTGGTAGCTAGCGATCACTACGAGCAGTACTTC. This sequence encodes CASSLVASDHYEQYF.

The rearrangement links TRBV2 to TRBJ2-1; a possible D gene is TRBD2 (5 bases). In germline, CDR1 is SNHLY, CDR2 FYNNEI. The CDR3 covers 14 residues. Trimming left V 5 bases short and J 10 bases short, with 18 bases between. CDR3 DNA sequence: TGTGCCAGCAGTTTTGGACTGACTGGGCGGGAGCAGTTCTTC. This translates into CASSFGLTGREQFF.